The rows below give T cell receptor beta chains drawn from one sample of a study of shared clonotypes between healthy human individuals. The protocol was immunoSEQ multiplex PCR, while the TCRdb copy is restricted to in-frame clones and leaves out a portion. The table shows roughly 2,300,000 clones, with about 90% occurring only once. The sample was naive CD4+ T cells from PBMCs. The receptor source for this set is a man in his late teens or twenties in good health. Some clones in this sample may be carry-over from other donors' samples. Both conserved end residues are part of each CDR3. The D gene is left open where the match is weak.

v_call,j_call,d_call,cdr3_aa,cdr3_nt
TRBV6-1,TRBJ2-7,NA,CASTQTTGFSYEQYF,TGTGCCAGCACCCAGACTACGGGTTTTTCCTACGAGCAGTACTTC
TRBV2,TRBJ1-5,NA,CASSVRESKGPQHF,TGTGCCAGCAGTGTCCGGGAAAGTAAGGGTCCCCAGCATTTT
TRBV10-3,TRBJ2-7,NA,CAISRGTTYEQYF,TGTGCCATCAGCCGGGGGACAACCTACGAGCAGTACTTC
TRBV5-6,TRBJ1-4,NA,CASSLAGATNEKLFF,TGTGCCAGCAGCTTGGCGGGGGCAACTAATGAAAAACTGTTTTTT
TRBV5-6,TRBJ2-5,NA,CASSLDRVSETQYF,TGTGCCAGCAGCTTGGACAGGGTCTCAGAGACCCAGTACTTC
TRBV7-3,TRBJ2-5,TRBD2,CASSPLAGGGETQYF,TGTGCCAGCAGCCCCCTGGCGGGAGGAGGAGAGACCCAGTACTTC
TRBV19,TRBJ2-5,NA,CASSIGGRETQYF,TGTGCCAGTAGTATAGGAGGTAGGGAGACCCAGTACTTC
TRBV30,TRBJ2-7,NA,CACEGRANYEQYF,TGTGCCTGCGAGGGACGGGCCAACTACGAGCAGTACTTC
TRBV19,TRBJ1-1,TRBD1,CASSGGQGRDAEAFF,TGTGCCAGTAGCGGGGGACAGGGGCGAGACGCTGAAGCTTTCTTT
TRBV19,TRBJ1-2,TRBD1,CASNENRGRAGYGYTF,TGTGCCAGTAATGAAAACAGGGGGCGCGCTGGCTATGGCTACACCTTC
TRBV4-2,TRBJ2-1,NA,CASSQGLGVYNEQFF,TGTGCCAGCAGCCAAGGGCTAGGGGTATACAATGAGCAGTTCTTC
TRBV7-7,TRBJ2-7,NA,CASSPRAGGEQYF,TGTGCCAGCAGCCCCCGGGCAGGGGGGGAGCAGTACTTC
TRBV19,TRBJ1-2,NA,CASRLQLGYGYTF,TGTGCCAGTAGACTTCAGCTAGGCTATGGCTACACCTTC
TRBV5-1,TRBJ2-7,TRBD2,CASSLASGRSYEQYF,TGCGCCAGCAGCTTGGCTAGCGGGAGGTCGTACGAGCAGTACTTC
TRBV6-5,TRBJ1-1,TRBD1,CASSRQGTEAFF,TGTGCCAGCAGTCGACAGGGTACTGAAGCTTTCTTT